A selection of T cell receptor beta chains follows, all from one sample in a study of cytomegalovirus exposure and HLA in healthy donors. Using immunoSEQ multiplex PCR, the repertoire was profiled, and TCRdb retains in-frame clones only, with some absent. The table includes more than 200,000 clones, 90% detected once. The sample consisted of PBMCs. The receptors come from a woman aged 30 to 39 in good health and CMV-seronegative. CDR3s include the opening cysteine and the closing phenylalanine or tryptophan. Each record gives: V gene, clone size, CDR3 length, D gene, J gene, CDR3 protein, CDR3 DNA. D genes are given only for firm matches. A clone size is listed for some rows: how often the clone was seen (once, few, many), or a class if it is expanded.

TRBV11-3	-	12	-	TRBJ2-7	CASSFSPVSWYF	TGTGCCAGCAGCTTTAGTCCGGTTAGCTGGTACTTC
TRBV13	once	16	-	TRBJ1-2	CASSLGRTIGNYGYTF	TGTGCCAGCAGCTTAGGACGGACGATAGGCAACTATGGCTACACCTTC
TRBV6-5	-	16	TRBD1	TRBJ1-1	CASSYSDRDMNTEAFF	TGTGCCAGCAGTTATTCAGACAGGGATATGAACACTGAAGCTTTCTTT
TRBV7-3	-	12	-	TRBJ1-1	CASSSGSTEAFF	TGTGCCAGCAGCTCTGGTAGTACTGAAGCTTTCTTT
TRBV5-6	-	16	-	TRBJ2-2	CASSLLGQPHTGELFF	TGTGCCAGCAGCTTGTTGGGGCAGCCGCACACCGGGGAGCTGTTTTTT
TRBV27	-	19	TRBD1	TRBJ2-6	CASSNHPGTGGSGANVLTF	TGTGCCAGCAGTAACCATCCCGGGACAGGGGGCTCTGGGGCCAACGTCCTGACTTTC
TRBV15	-	15	-	TRBJ1-1	CATSRGRTGYAEAFF	TGTGCCACCAGCAGAGGTCGAACAGGGTACGCTGAAGCTTTCTTT
TRBV19	-	15	-	TRBJ1-5	CASNVGPNSNQPQHF	TGTGCCAGTAATGTGGGGCCCAATAGCAATCAGCCCCAGCATTTT
TRBV6-1	-	16	-	TRBJ2-2	CASSEFTHANTGELFF	TGTGCCAGCAGTGAATTTACACACGCGAACACCGGGGAGCTGTTTTTT
TRBV27	-	13	-	TRBJ2-7	CASSPRLVYEQYF	TGTGCCAGCAGCCCTCGACTAGTCTACGAGCAGTACTTC
TRBV4-1	-	15	-	TRBJ2-7	CASSQEYGLTYEQYF	TGCGCCAGCAGCCAAGAGTACGGGCTCACCTACGAGCAGTACTTC
TRBV5-6	-	15	-	TRBJ2-5	CASSQPGFPKETQYF	TGTGCCAGCAGCCAGCCAGGTTTCCCAAAAGAGACCCAGTACTTC
TRBV27	once	17	-	TRBJ2-5	CASSHRFGGVRQETQYF	TGTGCCAGCAGCCACCGGTTCGGGGGAGTTAGACAAGAGACCCAGTACTTC
TRBV7-9	-	16	TRBD1	TRBJ1-5	CASSTGQGGRNQPQHF	TGTGCCAGCAGCACGGGACAGGGAGGAAGAAATCAGCCCCAGCATTTT
TRBV11-2	few	15	-	TRBJ1-4	CASSSHSGDYEKLFF	TGTGCCAGCAGCTCACACAGTGGGGACTATGAAAAACTGTTTTTT
TRBV27	-	13	TRBD2	TRBJ2-1	CASRTSGYNEQFF	TGTGCCAGCAGGACTAGCGGGTACAATGAGCAGTTCTTC